The 19 T cell receptor beta chains below were found in one sample sequenced in a study of blood T cell repertoires in COVID-19. The table came from immunoSEQ multiplex PCR; TCRdb's copy has only in-frame clones and leaves some out. The sample holds just under 350,000 clones; about 90% are singletons and the top ten take about 3.5%. Sequenced material: peripheral blood. The receptors originated from a woman aged 18-29 years who had recovered from COVID-19.

The chain is built from TRBV13 and TRBJ2-3; 10 positions agree with TRBD2. The CDR3 is made up of 15 amino acids. With 7 bases clipped from V and 3 bases from J, the junction kept 7 bases outside the gene matches. CDR1 and CDR2 from the germline V gene are PRHDT and FYEKMQ (reference sequence). CDR3 sequence: CASTALAGGTDTQYF. Written as DNA, the CDR3 is TGTGCCAGCACCGCATTAGCGGGAGGAACAGATACGCAGTATTTT.

The chain carries TRBV3-1 (or the pseudogene TRBV3-2) and TRBJ2-7, with D perhaps TRBD2 (5 bases). With 3 bases removed from V and 2 bases from J, the gap between germline ends came to 17 bases. Germline lookup yields CDR1 LGHDT and CDR2 YNNKEL (reference sequence). This CDR3 comprises 16 residues. The CDR3 nucleotides read TGTGCCAGCAGCCAGTTCAGCGGAGGAAGGACCTACGAGCAGTACGTC. The encoded protein is CASSQFSGGRTYEQYV.

This clone has a single count. The chain combines TRBV12-5 with TRBJ1-6; 8 nucleotides line up with TRBD1. The CDR3 has 16 residues. CDR1 LGHNT and CDR2 FRNRAP come from the germline V gene. After removal of 6 bases from V and 5 bases from J, the junction contained 9 bases not matched to a gene. The CDR3 DNA is TGTGCTAGTGGCTCCGCCGGGACAGGTGATAATTCACCCCTCCACTTT. It is translated as CASGSAGTGDNSPLHF.

Here the CDR3 DNA reads TGTGCCAGTAGCGATAGCGGCCGGAAGAACAATGAGCAGTTCTTC. This encodes CASSDSGRKNNEQFF. This sequence joins TRBV19 and TRBJ2-1; a weak D match, TRBD2 (6 bases). This CDR3 region has 15 residues. Germline V gene data show CDR1 as LNHDA and CDR2 as SQIVND (reference sequence). V was pared by 6 bases and J by 5 bases, with 17 bases between. Complete variable domain (other parts from reference TRBV19 and TRBJ2-1): DGGITQSPKYLFRKEGQNVTLSCEQNLNHDAMYWYRQDPGQGLRLIYYSQIVNDFQKGDIAEGYSVSREKKESFPLTVTSAQKNPTAFYLCASSDSGRKNNEQFFGPGTRLTVL.

The genes are TRBV6-6 and TRBJ2-1; 8 bases line up with TRBD2. The CDR3 covers 16 residues. CDR1 is MNHNY and CDR2 is SVGAGI in the germline V gene (reference sequence). With V trimmed by 4 bases and J by 5 bases, 10 bases remained unmatched. Here the CDR3 reads CASSSQLAVLHNEQFF. The CDR3 DNA reads TGTGCCAGCAGTTCTCAACTAGCGGTACTCCACAATGAGCAGTTCTTC.

V gene TRBV15 combines with J gene TRBJ1-5; TRBD1 might be the D (6 bases). Germline V gene lookup returns CDR1 LNHNV and CDR2 YYDKDF (reference sequence). The CDR3 consists of 15 residues. The V and J ends lost 1 base and 5 bases respectively, with 12 bases between them. CDR3: CATSRGQEFHQPQHF. CDR3 bases: TGTGCCACCAGCAGAGGACAGGAGTTCCATCAGCCCCAGCATTTT.

The chain carries TRBV29-1 and TRBJ2-3; 12 bases agree with TRBD2. The germline V gene encodes CDR1 SQVTM and CDR2 ANQGSEA. V gave up 4 bases and J gave up 4 bases; unmatched junction bases: 3. This CDR3 comprises 14 residues. The CDR3: CSVALAGGSDTQYF. The CDR3 DNA reads TGCAGCGTTGCCCTAGCGGGAGGGTCAGATACGCAGTATTTT.

The chain combines TRBV30 with TRBJ2-1; 9 nucleotides line up with TRBD2. The germline V gene has CDR1 GTSNPN and CDR2 SVGIG (reference sequence). The CDR3 runs to 15 residues. Unmatched junction bases numbered 4, after V lost 4 bases and J lost 0 bases. The CDR3 coding sequence is TGTGCCTGGACGCGGGAGGGCGGCTCCTACAATGAGCAGTTCTTC. Its protein product is CAWTREGGSYNEQFF. The full variable domain, in which reference TRBV30 and TRBJ2-1 provide the parts outside the CDR3, is SQTIHQWPATLVQPVGSPLSLECTVEGTSNPNLYWYRQAAGRGLQLLFYSVGIGQISSEVPQNLSASRPQDRQFILSSKKLLLSDSGFYLCAWTREGGSYNEQFFGPGTRLTVL.

This clone was found once. The chain combines TRBV9 with TRBJ2-3; TRBD2 might be the D (5 bases). The CDR3 runs to 15 residues. Germline loops: CDR1 SGDLS, CDR2 YYNGEE. V lost 4 bases to trimming and J lost 4 bases, with 16 bases between them. The CDR3 nucleotides read TGTGCCAGCAGCCCGAGGACTGACTATGCAGATACGCAGTATTTT. Its translation: CASSPRTDYADTQYF.

The chain employs TRBV5-1 and TRBJ2-3, with 9 positions matching TRBD1. This CDR3 contains 16 residues. The germline gives CDR1 SGHRS, CDR2 YFSETQ. V lost 4 bases and J lost 4; bases outside the gene matches: 10. The CDR3 DNA reads as TGCGCCAGCAGCCCCGATGGGACAGGGAGGGCAGATACGCAGTATTTT. Translating gives CASSPDGTGRADTQYF.

V usage is TRBV19 and J usage is TRBJ2-2, with 8 bases that match TRBD2. Germline-derived CDR1 and CDR2 are LNHDA and SQIVND (reference sequence). The CDR3 length is 17 residues. V shed 6 bases and J 3 bases; nucleotides not matched to a gene: 12. For the CDR3, the DNA is TGTGCCAGTAGCCGTAGCCGGGGGGGGATAGACACCGGGGAGCTGTTTTTT. Translating it yields CASSRSRGGIDTGELFF.

The chain combines TRBV5-4 with TRBJ1-5, with D perhaps matching TRBD1 (5 bases). Germline CDR1 SGHNT, CDR2 YYREEE (reference sequence). The V end lost 0 bases, the J end lost 5 bases, and 12 bases lay between the germline ends. This CDR3 has 15 amino acids. CDR3 residues: CASSLDAGRDQPQHF. CDR3 bases: TGTGCCAGCAGCTTGGATGCAGGGAGGGATCAGCCCCAGCATTTT.

This clone showed up just once. The V and J genes are TRBV10-2 and TRBJ2-7, with D perhaps TRBD2 (5 bases). This CDR3 has 14 amino acids. V shed 4 bases and J shed 0 bases, with 10 bases lying between them. CDR1 and CDR2 (germline): WSHSY, SAAADI. The CDR3 sequence: CASSADWSSYEQYV. CDR3 nucleotide sequence: TGCGCCAGCAGTGCGGACTGGAGCTCCTACGAGCAGTACGTC.

The chain couples TRBV3-1 (or the pseudogene TRBV3-2) to TRBJ1-2; 8 bases align to TRBD1. The V segment lost 6 bases and the J segment 6 bases; nucleotides outside the gene matches: 3. CDR1 LGHDT and CDR2 YNNKEL come from the germline V gene (reference sequence). The CDR3 length is 12 residues. The CDR3, as DNA: TGTGCCAGCAGGCAGGGGGCGAATGGCTACACCTTC. Its protein is CASRQGANGYTF.

The chain couples TRBV3-1 (or the pseudogene TRBV3-2) to TRBJ2-1; 11 bases agree with TRBD2. The CDR3 loop spans 16 amino acids. V shed 4 bases and J 7 bases; nucleotides not matched to a gene: 9. From germline, CDR1 is LGHDT and CDR2 YNNKEL (reference sequence). In DNA, the CDR3 is TGTGCCAGCAGCCCGATGGGACTAGCGGTGGTGAATGAGCAGTTCTTC. Translated: CASSPMGLAVVNEQFF.

The chain links TRBV11-2 to TRBJ2-1, with D possibly being TRBD2 (5 bases). V was shortened by 5 bases and J by 8 bases, with 22 bases between the two germline ends. The germline V gene has CDR1 SGHAT and CDR2 FQNNGV. The CDR3 contains 16 residues. This CDR3 is CASSLALPGIFHEQFF. CDR3 nucleotides: TGTGCCAGCAGCCTAGCATTGCCCGGTATTTTCCATGAGCAGTTCTTC.

This chain connects TRBV6-1 to TRBJ1-2, with 8 positions matching TRBD1. V dropped 2 bases and J dropped 4; count of bases not matched to a gene: 0. This CDR3 has 13 amino acids. The germline gives CDR1 MNHNS, CDR2 SASEGT. CDR3: CASSEQGAYGYTF. The CDR3 bases are TGTGCCAGCAGTGAACAGGGGGCCTATGGCTACACCTTC.

CDR3 sequence reads: CASSSAGLRKQYF. Written as DNA, the CDR3 is TGTGCCAGCAGCTCCGCGGGACTCAGAAAGCAGTATTTT. The chain employs TRBV13 and TRBJ2-3; possible D gene TRBD2, 6 bases. The germline V gene has CDR1 PRHDT and CDR2 FYEKMQ (reference sequence). The germline V and J ends were trimmed by 4 bases and 11 bases, with 16 bases remaining between them. This CDR3 is 13 amino acids long.

This sequence joins TRBV7-9 and TRBJ2-1; the match to TRBD2 covers 12 bases. The trim removed 5 bases at V and 5 bases at J, leaving 7 bases unmatched. This CDR3 contains 16 residues. The germline V gene encodes CDR1 SEHNR and CDR2 FQNEAQ (reference sequence). Here the CDR3 DNA reads TGTGCCAGCAGCAAAGACAGACTAGCGGGAGACAATGAGCAGTTCTTC. Its protein is CASSKDRLAGDNEQFF. The full variable domain, completed using reference TRBV7-9 and TRBJ2-1, is DTGVSQNPRHKITKRGQNVTFRCDPISEHNRLYWYRQTLGQGPEFLTYFQNEAQLEKSRLLSDRFSAERPKGSFSTLEIQRTEQGDSAMYLCASSKDRLAGDNEQFFGPGTRLTVL.